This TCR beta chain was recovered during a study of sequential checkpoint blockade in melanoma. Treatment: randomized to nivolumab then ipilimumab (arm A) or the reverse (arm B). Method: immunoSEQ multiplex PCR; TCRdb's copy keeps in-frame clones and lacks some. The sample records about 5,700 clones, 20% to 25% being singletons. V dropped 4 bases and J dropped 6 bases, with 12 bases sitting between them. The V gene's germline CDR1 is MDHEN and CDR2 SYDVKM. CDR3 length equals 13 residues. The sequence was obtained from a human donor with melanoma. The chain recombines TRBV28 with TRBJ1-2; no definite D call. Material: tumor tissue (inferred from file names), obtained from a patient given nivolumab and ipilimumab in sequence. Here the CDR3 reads CASSSDWGNGYTF. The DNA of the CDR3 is TGTGCCAGCAGTTCCGACTGGGGAAATGGCTACACCTTC.